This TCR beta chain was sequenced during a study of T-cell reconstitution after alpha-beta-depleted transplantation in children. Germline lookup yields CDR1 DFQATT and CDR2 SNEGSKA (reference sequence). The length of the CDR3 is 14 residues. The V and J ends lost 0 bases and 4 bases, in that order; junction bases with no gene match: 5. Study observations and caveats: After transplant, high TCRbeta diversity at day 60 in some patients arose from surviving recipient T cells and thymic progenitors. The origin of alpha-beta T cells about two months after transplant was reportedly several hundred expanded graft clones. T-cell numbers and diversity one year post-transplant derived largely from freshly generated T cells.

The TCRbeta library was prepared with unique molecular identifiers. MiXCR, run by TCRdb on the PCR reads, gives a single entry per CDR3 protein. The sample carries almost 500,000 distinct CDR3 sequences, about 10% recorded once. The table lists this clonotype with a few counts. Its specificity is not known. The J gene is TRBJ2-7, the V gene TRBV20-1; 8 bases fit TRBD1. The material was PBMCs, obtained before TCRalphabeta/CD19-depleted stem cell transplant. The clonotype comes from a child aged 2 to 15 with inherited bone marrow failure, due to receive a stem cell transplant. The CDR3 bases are TGCAGTGCTAGAGATCGCAGGGGGCGGTACGAGCAGTACTTC. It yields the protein CSARDRRGRYEQYF.